A selection of T cell receptor beta chains follows, all from one sample in a study of shared clonotypes between healthy human individuals. TCRdb's copy holds only in-frame clones and misses some; the assay was immunoSEQ multiplex PCR. Of around 2.1 million clones in the sample, 93% were seen once. The sequenced material came from naive CD8+ T cells from PBMCs. The receptor set was obtained from a man between 18 and 35 years old in good health. Some clones in this sample may be carry-over from other donors' samples. Each CDR3 is given with its conserved first and last residue. The D gene is left open where the match is weak. The listing skips clone size in some rows; elsewhere it reads once, few, many or a size class.

clone_size: -; j_call: TRBJ1-4; v_call: TRBV7-9; d_call: TRBD1; cdr3_aa: CASSIPSWAGGFRNEKLFF; cdr3_nt: TGTGCCAGCAGCATCCCTTCGTGGGCAGGGGGATTTAGAAATGAAAAACTGTTTTTT
clone_size: -; j_call: TRBJ2-4; v_call: TRBV7-9; d_call: TRBD2; cdr3_aa: CASSLEGTSGSSGKNIQYF; cdr3_nt: TGTGCCAGCAGCTTAGAGGGGACTAGCGGGAGCAGTGGCAAAAACATTCAGTACTTC
clone_size: -; j_call: TRBJ2-7; v_call: TRBV7-9; d_call: -; cdr3_aa: CASSVQSSYEQYF; cdr3_nt: TGTGCCAGCAGCGTACAGAGCTCCTACGAGCAGTACTTC
clone_size: -; j_call: TRBJ1-2; v_call: TRBV15; d_call: TRBD1; cdr3_aa: CATSGTGNYGYTF; cdr3_nt: TGTGCCACCAGCGGGACAGGGAACTATGGCTACACCTTC
clone_size: -; j_call: TRBJ2-1; v_call: TRBV18; d_call: -; cdr3_aa: CASSPDNEQFF; cdr3_nt: TGTGCCAGCTCACCTGACAATGAGCAGTTCTTC
clone_size: -; j_call: TRBJ2-7; v_call: TRBV10-1; d_call: TRBD2; cdr3_aa: CASTSGLAGAHEQYF; cdr3_nt: TGCGCCAGCACCTCGGGACTAGCGGGAGCTCACGAGCAGTACTTC
clone_size: -; j_call: TRBJ1-1; v_call: TRBV27; d_call: -; cdr3_aa: CASSFGQGGTEAFF; cdr3_nt: TGTGCCAGCAGTTTTGGCCAGGGTGGCACTGAAGCTTTCTTT
clone_size: -; j_call: TRBJ2-3; v_call: TRBV5-1; d_call: TRBD1; cdr3_aa: CASSLDLPDRGDTQYF; cdr3_nt: TGCGCCAGCAGCTTGGATCTCCCGGACAGGGGAGATACGCAGTATTTT
clone_size: -; j_call: TRBJ2-3; v_call: TRBV5-4; d_call: -; cdr3_aa: CASSLGAGVTDTQYF; cdr3_nt: TGTGCCAGCAGCTTGGGCGCAGGAGTCACAGATACGCAGTATTTT
clone_size: -; j_call: TRBJ2-5; v_call: TRBV11-2; d_call: -; cdr3_aa: CASSLDGEETQYF; cdr3_nt: TGTGCCAGCAGCTTAGATGGAGAAGAGACCCAGTACTTC
clone_size: -; j_call: TRBJ2-1; v_call: TRBV11-2; d_call: -; cdr3_aa: CASSSREIGYNEQFF; cdr3_nt: TGTGCCAGCAGCTCAAGGGAGATCGGTTACAATGAGCAGTTCTTC
clone_size: once; j_call: TRBJ2-2; v_call: TRBV9; d_call: -; cdr3_aa: CASSASRVSTGELFF; cdr3_nt: TGTGCCAGCAGCGCTTCGCGGGTGTCCACCGGGGAGCTGTTTTTT
clone_size: -; j_call: TRBJ2-5; v_call: TRBV11-3; d_call: TRBD1; cdr3_aa: CASSVRDRGNQETQYF; cdr3_nt: TGTGCCAGCAGCGTCCGGGACAGGGGCAACCAAGAGACCCAGTACTTC
clone_size: -; j_call: TRBJ2-7; v_call: TRBV28; d_call: -; cdr3_aa: CASRGPPWRHEQYF; cdr3_nt: TGTGCCAGCAGGGGTCCCCCGTGGCGTCACGAGCAGTACTTC
clone_size: once; j_call: TRBJ1-1; v_call: TRBV19; d_call: -; cdr3_aa: CASRKILNTEAFF; cdr3_nt: TGTGCCAGTCGGAAGATCTTGAACACTGAAGCTTTCTTT
clone_size: -; j_call: TRBJ2-2; v_call: TRBV7-6; d_call: -; cdr3_aa: CASSPYSSTGELFF; cdr3_nt: TGTGCCAGCAGCCCCTATAGCTCCACCGGGGAGCTGTTTTTT
clone_size: -; j_call: TRBJ2-5; v_call: TRBV27; d_call: TRBD1; cdr3_aa: CATGTGVEGGRETQYF; cdr3_nt: TGTGCCACCGGGACAGGGGTAGAGGGGGGTCGGGAGACCCAGTACTTC
clone_size: once; j_call: TRBJ2-2; v_call: TRBV9; d_call: -; cdr3_aa: CASSSRVGGELFF; cdr3_nt: TGTGCCAGCAGCTCCCGTGTTGGCGGGGAGCTGTTTTTT
clone_size: -; j_call: TRBJ2-3; v_call: TRBV7-9; d_call: -; cdr3_aa: CASSPTRDIIITDTQYF; cdr3_nt: TGTGCCAGCAGCCCGACCAGGGACATTATTATCACAGATACGCAGTATTTT
clone_size: -; j_call: TRBJ1-1; v_call: TRBV6-1; d_call: -; cdr3_aa: CASRGDSGGKAFF; cdr3_nt: TGTGCCAGCAGAGGTGACAGTGGAGGCAAAGCTTTCTTT
clone_size: -; j_call: TRBJ2-3; v_call: TRBV5-1; d_call: TRBD2; cdr3_aa: CASSSSSGSFRTDTQYF; cdr3_nt: TGCGCCAGCAGCTCCTCTAGCGGGAGTTTTAGGACAGATACGCAGTATTTT
clone_size: once; j_call: TRBJ1-1; v_call: TRBV6-5; d_call: -; cdr3_aa: CASQWDRGTEAFF; cdr3_nt: TGTGCCAGTCAGTGGGATCGAGGCACTGAAGCTTTCTTT
clone_size: -; j_call: TRBJ2-7; v_call: TRBV18; d_call: TRBD1; cdr3_aa: CASSPTGTGLSEQYF; cdr3_nt: TGTGCCAGCTCACCAACGGGGACAGGGCTGAGCGAGCAGTACTTC
clone_size: -; j_call: TRBJ2-2; v_call: TRBV15; d_call: TRBD1; cdr3_aa: CATSGKDRDGAVGELFF; cdr3_nt: TGTGCCACCAGCGGAAAAGACAGGGACGGAGCTGTCGGGGAGCTGTTTTTT
clone_size: -; j_call: TRBJ2-2; v_call: TRBV19; d_call: -; cdr3_aa: CASSPGWPGELFF; cdr3_nt: TGTGCCAGTAGTCCAGGGTGGCCCGGGGAGCTGTTTTTT
clone_size: -; j_call: TRBJ1-5; v_call: TRBV28; d_call: -; cdr3_aa: CASSLGWRSNQPQHF; cdr3_nt: TGTGCCAGCAGCCTGGGGTGGAGGTCCAATCAGCCCCAGCATTTT
clone_size: -; j_call: TRBJ1-1; v_call: TRBV5-1; d_call: TRBD1; cdr3_aa: CASSGTGGSEAFF; cdr3_nt: TGCGCCAGCAGCGGGACAGGGGGCAGTGAAGCTTTCTTT
clone_size: once; j_call: TRBJ1-1; v_call: TRBV27; d_call: -; cdr3_aa: CASSLSGGMNTEAFF; cdr3_nt: TGTGCCAGCAGTTTATCGGGAGGAATGAACACTGAAGCTTTCTTT
clone_size: -; j_call: TRBJ2-7; v_call: TRBV9; d_call: -; cdr3_aa: CASSVEAGSSYEQYF; cdr3_nt: TGTGCCAGCAGCGTAGAAGCGGGTAGCTCCTACGAGCAGTACTTC
clone_size: -; j_call: TRBJ2-7; v_call: TRBV11-2; d_call: TRBD2; cdr3_aa: CASSSFSGSYYEQYF; cdr3_nt: TGTGCCAGCAGCTCCTTTAGCGGGAGTTATTACGAGCAGTACTTC
clone_size: -; j_call: TRBJ1-2; v_call: TRBV15; d_call: TRBD1; cdr3_aa: CATSTHSRGTVPNYGYTF; cdr3_nt: TGTGCCACCAGCACCCACTCAAGGGGGACAGTTCCTAACTATGGCTACACCTTC
clone_size: -; j_call: TRBJ1-2; v_call: TRBV29-1; d_call: -; cdr3_aa: CSVGRAQSNYGYTF; cdr3_nt: TGCAGCGTGGGGAGGGCGCAAAGTAACTATGGCTACACCTTC
clone_size: -; j_call: TRBJ2-7; v_call: TRBV19; d_call: TRBD2; cdr3_aa: CASSIGSGNEQYF; cdr3_nt: TGTGCCAGTAGTATTGGTAGCGGGAACGAGCAGTACTTC
clone_size: -; j_call: TRBJ2-7; v_call: TRBV7-8; d_call: -; cdr3_aa: CASSLYLAYEQYF; cdr3_nt: TGTGCCAGCAGCTTATATTTAGCGTACGAGCAGTACTTC
clone_size: -; j_call: TRBJ1-2; v_call: TRBV19; d_call: -; cdr3_aa: CASWEGQDFNYGYTF; cdr3_nt: TGTGCCAGCTGGGAGGGACAAGATTTTAACTATGGCTACACCTTC
clone_size: -; j_call: TRBJ2-7; v_call: TRBV10-3; d_call: -; cdr3_aa: CAISAVGGPSLEQYF; cdr3_nt: TGTGCCATCAGTGCCGTCGGGGGACCTAGCCTCGAGCAGTACTTC
clone_size: -; j_call: TRBJ2-7; v_call: TRBV7-2; d_call: -; cdr3_aa: CASSLGPQGRVGYEQYF; cdr3_nt: TGTGCCAGCAGCTTAGGACCCCAGGGTCGGGTGGGCTACGAGCAGTACTTC
clone_size: few; j_call: TRBJ2-1; v_call: TRBV19; d_call: TRBD2; cdr3_aa: CASRTSGSSYNEQFF; cdr3_nt: TGTGCCAGTAGGACTAGCGGGAGCTCCTACAATGAGCAGTTCTTC
clone_size: once; j_call: TRBJ2-7; v_call: TRBV11-2; d_call: -; cdr3_aa: CASSRDSSYEQYF; cdr3_nt: TGTGCCAGCAGCCGGGACTCCTCCTACGAGCAGTACTTC
clone_size: once; j_call: TRBJ2-2; v_call: TRBV13; d_call: -; cdr3_aa: CASSLANTGELFF; cdr3_nt: TGTGCCAGCAGCCTTGCGAACACCGGGGAGCTGTTTTTT
clone_size: -; j_call: TRBJ2-1; v_call: TRBV2; d_call: TRBD2; cdr3_aa: CASRGTSGGQRYNEQFF; cdr3_nt: TGTGCCAGCAGAGGGACTAGCGGGGGCCAGAGATACAATGAGCAGTTCTTC
clone_size: -; j_call: TRBJ1-3; v_call: TRBV5-8; d_call: -; cdr3_aa: CASSWAGTLNWSIYF; cdr3_nt: TGTGCCAGCAGCTGGGCCGGAACCTTGAATTGGTCCATATATTTT
clone_size: once; j_call: TRBJ2-7; v_call: TRBV7-9; d_call: TRBD1; cdr3_aa: CASSTTRDRNYEQYF; cdr3_nt: TGTGCCAGCAGCACCACAAGGGACAGGAATTACGAGCAGTACTTC
clone_size: once; j_call: TRBJ2-3; v_call: TRBV7-3; d_call: -; cdr3_aa: CASSFESEPGDTQYF; cdr3_nt: TGTGCCAGCAGCTTCGAATCTGAGCCTGGAGATACGCAGTATTTT
clone_size: -; j_call: TRBJ1-1; v_call: TRBV28; d_call: -; cdr3_aa: CASSLKGSNTEAFF; cdr3_nt: TGTGCCAGCAGTTTGAAGGGATCGAACACTGAAGCTTTCTTT